The next 14 T cell receptor beta chains were all read from a single sample in a study of blood T cell repertoires in COVID-19. Only in-frame clones appear in the TCRdb table, and some are missing; sequencing was by immunoSEQ multiplex PCR. This table has about 99,000 clones, 86% appearing once. Sample: peripheral blood. Receptors were obtained from an older woman in a cohort sampled during active or convalescent COVID-19.

The rearrangement uses TRBV30 and TRBJ1-4; TRBD1 matches at 8 bases. With 2 bases clipped from V and 8 bases from J, the junction kept 7 bases outside the gene matches. CDR3 length: 14 amino acids. Per germline, CDR1 GTSNPN and CDR2 SVGIG (reference sequence). CDR3 loop: CAWSRWTGREKLFF. CDR3 bases: TGTGCCTGGAGTCGATGGACAGGGAGGGAAAAACTGTTTTTT.

The V call is TRBV27, the J call TRBJ2-1; 9 bases match TRBD2. The CDR3 has 16 residues. After removal of 5 bases from V and 2 bases from J, the junction contained 7 bases not matched to a gene. Germline loops: CDR1 MNHEY, CDR2 SMNVEV (reference sequence). Here the CDR3 DNA reads TGTGCCAGCAGTCCAAAAGGGACTAGCCCCTACAATGAGCAGTTCTTC. Protein product: CASSPKGTSPYNEQFF.

The chain uses TRBV28 and TRBJ1-5; D is perhaps TRBD1 (5 bases). The germline V gene has CDR1 MDHEN and CDR2 SYDVKM. V lost 6 bases and J lost 14, with 20 bases in between. CDR3 length: 13 amino acids. The CDR3 sequence is CASRKPPDPREHF. CDR3 DNA: TGTGCCAGCAGAAAACCCCCGGACCCCAGGGAGCATTTT.

This sequence joins TRBV2 and TRBJ1-6; TRBD1 might be the D (6 bases). The CDR3 has 14 residues. Between the trimmed V and J ends, which lost 10 bases and 5 bases, there was a span of 15 bases. Germline values: CDR1 SNHLY, CDR2 FYNNEI. This CDR3 is CAIPKSGDNSPLHF. The CDR3 bases are TGTGCCATCCCGAAGTCAGGGGATAATTCACCCCTCCACTTT. The whole variable domain, remainder taken from reference TRBV2 and TRBJ1-6, is EPEVTQTPSHQVTQMGQEVILRCVPISNHLYFYWYRQILGQKVEFLVSFYNNEISEKSEIFDDQFSVERPDGSNFTLKIRSTKLEDSAMYFCAIPKSGDNSPLHFGNGTRLTVT.

The V gene is TRBV19, the J gene TRBJ2-7; 8 nucleotides align to TRBD1. With 5 bases clipped from V and 2 bases from J, the junction kept 5 bases outside the gene matches. From germline, CDR1 is LNHDA and CDR2 SQIVND (reference sequence). This CDR3 spans 14 amino acids. The CDR3 DNA reads TGTGCCAGTAGTGTCCAGGGACAGGCCTACGAGCAGTACTTC. It specifies CASSVQGQAYEQYF.

The rearrangement joins TRBV14 to TRBJ2-7; perhaps TRBD1 as D (5 bases). V was clipped by 1 base and J by 3 bases, with 16 bases between them. This CDR3 region has 16 residues. Germline lookup yields CDR1 SGHDN and CDR2 FVKESK. CDR3 loop: CASSQGARGYRYEQYF. As DNA, the CDR3 is TGTGCCAGCAGCCAAGGGGCAAGGGGTTACCGCTACGAGCAGTACTTC.

The chain links TRBV28 to TRBJ2-3, with TRBD1 matching 8 bases. CDR1 and CDR2 from the germline V gene are MDHEN and SYDVKM. Losses at the gene ends were 2 bases for V and 1 base for J; bases not matched to a gene: 5. This CDR3 contains 16 residues. The DNA for the CDR3 is TGTGCCAGCAGTTTAAGTTCCAGGGGGCGCACAGATACGCAGTATTTT. Translating it yields CASSLSSRGRTDTQYF.

This chain links TRBV11-2 with TRBJ2-1; 9 nucleotides line up with TRBD2. Per the germline V gene, CDR1 is SGHAT and CDR2 is FQNNGV. V shed 0 bases and J 4 bases; nucleotides not matched to a gene: 10. The CDR3 consists of 18 residues. The CDR3 is CASSLERLAGSVYNEQFF. CDR3 DNA: TGTGCCAGCAGCTTAGAACGGCTAGCGGGATCGGTATACAATGAGCAGTTCTTC.

This sequence joins TRBV18 and TRBJ2-7; no definite D call. Germline V gene sequence: CDR1 KGHSH, CDR2 LQKENI. Trimming cost V 3 bases and J 7 bases, with 13 bases left between them. This CDR3 region has 13 residues. The CDR3 reads CASSPGSTMEQYF. Here the CDR3 DNA reads TGTGCCAGCTCACCTGGCAGTACGATGGAGCAGTACTTC.

The chain recombines TRBV18 with TRBJ1-2; 8 bases agree with TRBD1. Germline V gene sequence: CDR1 KGHSH, CDR2 LQKENI. The ends lost 5 bases at V and 4 bases at J; junction bases unmatched: 6. This CDR3 is 14 amino acids long. CDR3 in DNA: TGTGCCAGCTCATCATCAGGGGGCGCCTATGGCTACACCTTC. It encodes CASSSSGGAYGYTF.

The J gene is TRBJ1-2, the V gene TRBV7-9, with D hard to call. V was trimmed by 4 bases and J by 5 bases, leaving 17 bases between them. Germline V gene sequence: CDR1 SEHNR, CDR2 FQNEAQ (reference sequence). The CDR3 length is 15 residues. CDR3 region: CASSSDRGFGYGYTF. CDR3 sequence (DNA): TGTGCCAGCAGCTCAGACCGGGGTTTTGGGTATGGCTACACCTTC.

V and J are TRBV6-6 and TRBJ1-2; TRBD1 matches 9 bases. This CDR3 has 15 amino acids. J gave up 4 bases and V 7 bases, and 10 bases lay outside the gene matches. Per germline, CDR1 MNHNY and CDR2 SVGAGI (reference sequence). CDR3 sequence reads: CASILGTGLPYGYTF. DNA of the CDR3: TGTGCCAGCATTTTAGGGACAGGGTTACCCTATGGCTACACCTTC.

V usage is TRBV5-1 and J usage is TRBJ1-5, with D possibly TRBD1 on 6 matching bases. Between the trimmed V and J ends, which lost 4 bases and 7 bases, there was a span of 12 bases. The CDR3 length is 13 residues. Germline V gene data show CDR1 as SGHRS and CDR2 as YFSETQ. The CDR3, as DNA: TGCGCCAGCAGCCCACAGGGAGAACAGCCCCAGCATTTT. This encodes CASSPQGEQPQHF.

The chain couples TRBV6-6 to TRBJ2-1, with D perhaps TRBD1 (6 bases). This CDR3 contains 14 residues. Per germline, CDR1 MNHNY and CDR2 SVGAGI (reference sequence). The V end was cut by 2 bases, the J end by 9 bases, with 14 bases between. The CDR3 region is CASSYGPGEGEQFF. In nucleotides, the CDR3 is TGTGCCAGCAGTTACGGTCCAGGGGAAGGTGAGCAGTTCTTC.